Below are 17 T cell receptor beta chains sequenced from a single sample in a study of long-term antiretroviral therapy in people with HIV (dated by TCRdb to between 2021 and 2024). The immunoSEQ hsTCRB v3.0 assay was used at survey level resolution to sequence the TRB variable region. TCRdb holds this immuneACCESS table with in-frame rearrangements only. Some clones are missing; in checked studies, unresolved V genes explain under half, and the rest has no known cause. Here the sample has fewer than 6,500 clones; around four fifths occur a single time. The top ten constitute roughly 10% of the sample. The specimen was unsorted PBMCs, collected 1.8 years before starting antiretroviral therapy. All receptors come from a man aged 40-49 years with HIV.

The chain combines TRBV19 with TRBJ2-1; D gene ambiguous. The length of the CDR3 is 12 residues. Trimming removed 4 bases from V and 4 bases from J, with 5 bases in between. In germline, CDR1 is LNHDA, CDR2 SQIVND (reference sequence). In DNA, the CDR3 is TGTGCCAGTAGTACAGATTACAATGAGCAGTTCTTC. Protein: CASSTDYNEQFF.

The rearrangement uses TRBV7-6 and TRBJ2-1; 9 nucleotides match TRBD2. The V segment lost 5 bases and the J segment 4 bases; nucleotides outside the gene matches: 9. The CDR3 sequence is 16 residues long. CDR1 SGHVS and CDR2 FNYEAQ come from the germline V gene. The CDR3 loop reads CASSARLAVGYNEQFF. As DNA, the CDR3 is TGTGCCAGCAGCGCAAGACTAGCGGTCGGTTACAATGAGCAGTTCTTC.

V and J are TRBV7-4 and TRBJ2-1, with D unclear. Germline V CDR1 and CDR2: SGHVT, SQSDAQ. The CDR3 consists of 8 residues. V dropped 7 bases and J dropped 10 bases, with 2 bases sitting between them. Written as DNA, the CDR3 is TGTGCCAGCACCGAGCAGTTCTTC. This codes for CASTEQFF.

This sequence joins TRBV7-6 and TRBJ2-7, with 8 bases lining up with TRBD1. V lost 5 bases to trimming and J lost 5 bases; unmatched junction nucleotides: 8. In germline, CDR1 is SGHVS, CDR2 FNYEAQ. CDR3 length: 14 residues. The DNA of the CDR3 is TGTGCCAGCAGCGCCTCGACAGGGGTCCACGAGCAGTACTTC. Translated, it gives CASSASTGVHEQYF.

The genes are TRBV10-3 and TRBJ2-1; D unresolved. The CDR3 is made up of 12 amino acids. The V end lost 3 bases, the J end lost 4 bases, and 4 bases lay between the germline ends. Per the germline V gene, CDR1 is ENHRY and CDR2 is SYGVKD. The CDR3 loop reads CAISESYNEQFF. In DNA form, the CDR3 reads TGTGCCATCAGTGAAAGTTACAATGAGCAGTTCTTC.

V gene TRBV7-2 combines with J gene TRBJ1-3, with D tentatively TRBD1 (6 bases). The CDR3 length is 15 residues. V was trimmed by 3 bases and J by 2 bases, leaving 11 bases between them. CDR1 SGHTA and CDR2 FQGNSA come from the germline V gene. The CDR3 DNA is TGTGCCAGCAGCTTTTCACAGGGACCTGGAAACACCATATATTTT. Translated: CASSFSQGPGNTIYF.

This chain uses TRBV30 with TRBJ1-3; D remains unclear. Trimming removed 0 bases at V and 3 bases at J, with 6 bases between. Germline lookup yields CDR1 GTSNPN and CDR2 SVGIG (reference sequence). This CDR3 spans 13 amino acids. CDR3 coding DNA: TGTGCCTGGAGTGTATCGGTTGGAAACACCATATATTTT. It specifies CAWSVSVGNTIYF.

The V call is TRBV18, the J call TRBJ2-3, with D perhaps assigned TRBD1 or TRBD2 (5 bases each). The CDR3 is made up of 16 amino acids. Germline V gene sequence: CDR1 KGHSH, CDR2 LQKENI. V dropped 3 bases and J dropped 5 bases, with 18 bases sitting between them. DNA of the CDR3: TGTGCCAGCTCACCCAACTCTTTCGGGACCTTAGATACGCAGTATTTT. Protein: CASSPNSFGTLDTQYF.

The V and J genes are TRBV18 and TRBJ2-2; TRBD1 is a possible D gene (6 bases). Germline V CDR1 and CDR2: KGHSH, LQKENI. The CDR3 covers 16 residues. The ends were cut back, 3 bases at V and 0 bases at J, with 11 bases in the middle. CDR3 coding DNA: TGTGCCAGCTCACCGTACAGGGCCGCGAACACCGGGGAGCTGTTTTTT. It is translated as CASSPYRAANTGELFF. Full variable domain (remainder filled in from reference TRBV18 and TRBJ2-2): NAGVMQNPRHLVRRRGQEARLRCSPMKGHSHVYWYRQLPEEGLKFMVYLQKENIIDESGMPKERFSAEFPKEGPSILRIQQVVRGDSAAYFCASSPYRAANTGELFFGEGSRLTVL.

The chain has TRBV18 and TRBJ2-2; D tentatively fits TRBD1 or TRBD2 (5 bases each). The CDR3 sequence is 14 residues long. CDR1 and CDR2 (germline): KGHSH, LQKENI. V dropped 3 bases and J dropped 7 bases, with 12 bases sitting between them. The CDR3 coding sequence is TGTGCCAGCTCACCTCAGGGAGACCTCGGGGAGCTGTTTTTT. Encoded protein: CASSPQGDLGELFF. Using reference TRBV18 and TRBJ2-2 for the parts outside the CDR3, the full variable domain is NAGVMQNPRHLVRRRGQEARLRCSPMKGHSHVYWYRQLPEEGLKFMVYLQKENIIDESGMPKERFSAEFPKEGPSILRIQQVVRGDSAAYFCASSPQGDLGELFFGEGSRLTVL.

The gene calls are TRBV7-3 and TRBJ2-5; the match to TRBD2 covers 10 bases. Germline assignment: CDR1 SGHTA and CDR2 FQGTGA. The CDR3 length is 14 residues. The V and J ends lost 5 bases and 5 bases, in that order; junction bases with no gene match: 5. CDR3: CASSRAGGGETQYF. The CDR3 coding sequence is TGTGCCAGCAGCCGAGCGGGAGGGGGGGAGACCCAGTACTTC.

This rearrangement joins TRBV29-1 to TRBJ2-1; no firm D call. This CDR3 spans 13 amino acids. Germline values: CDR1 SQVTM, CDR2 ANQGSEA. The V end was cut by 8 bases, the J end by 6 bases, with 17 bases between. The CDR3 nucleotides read TGCAGCATCTTAGCACCCGAGAGCAATGAGCAGTTCTTC. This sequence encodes CSILAPESNEQFF.

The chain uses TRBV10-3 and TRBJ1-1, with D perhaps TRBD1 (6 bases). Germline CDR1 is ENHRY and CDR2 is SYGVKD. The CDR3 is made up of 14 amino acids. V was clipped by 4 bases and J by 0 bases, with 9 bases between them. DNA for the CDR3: TGTGCCATCAGTGCCGGGACACTGAACACTGAAGCTTTCTTT. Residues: CAISAGTLNTEAFF.

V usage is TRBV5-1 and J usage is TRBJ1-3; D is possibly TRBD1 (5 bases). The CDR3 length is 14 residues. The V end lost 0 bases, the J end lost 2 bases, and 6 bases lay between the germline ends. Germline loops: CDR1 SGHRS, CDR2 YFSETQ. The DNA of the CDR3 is TGCGCCAGCAGCTTGGGGGGGGCTGGAAACACCATATATTTT. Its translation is CASSLGGAGNTIYF.

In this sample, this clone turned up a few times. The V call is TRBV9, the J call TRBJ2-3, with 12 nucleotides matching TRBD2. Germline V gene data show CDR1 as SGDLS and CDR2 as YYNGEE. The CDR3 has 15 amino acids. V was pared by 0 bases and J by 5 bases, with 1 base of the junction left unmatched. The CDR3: CASSVVTSGRDTQYF. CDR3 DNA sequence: TGTGCCAGCAGCGTAGTGACTAGCGGGAGAGATACGCAGTATTTT.

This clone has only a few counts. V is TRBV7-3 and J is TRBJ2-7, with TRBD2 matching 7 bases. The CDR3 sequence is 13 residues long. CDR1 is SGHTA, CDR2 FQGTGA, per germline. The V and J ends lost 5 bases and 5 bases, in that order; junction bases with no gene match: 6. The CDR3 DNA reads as TGTGCCAGCAGCCTGACTAGCCCCGACGAGCAGTACTTC. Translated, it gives CASSLTSPDEQYF.

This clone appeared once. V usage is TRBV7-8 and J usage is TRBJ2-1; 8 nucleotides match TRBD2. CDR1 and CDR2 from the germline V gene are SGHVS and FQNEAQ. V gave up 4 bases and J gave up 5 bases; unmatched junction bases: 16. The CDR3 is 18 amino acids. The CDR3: CASSYTVSGTRQNNEQFF. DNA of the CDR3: TGTGCCAGCAGCTACACCGTATCCGGGACTAGACAGAACAATGAGCAGTTCTTC.